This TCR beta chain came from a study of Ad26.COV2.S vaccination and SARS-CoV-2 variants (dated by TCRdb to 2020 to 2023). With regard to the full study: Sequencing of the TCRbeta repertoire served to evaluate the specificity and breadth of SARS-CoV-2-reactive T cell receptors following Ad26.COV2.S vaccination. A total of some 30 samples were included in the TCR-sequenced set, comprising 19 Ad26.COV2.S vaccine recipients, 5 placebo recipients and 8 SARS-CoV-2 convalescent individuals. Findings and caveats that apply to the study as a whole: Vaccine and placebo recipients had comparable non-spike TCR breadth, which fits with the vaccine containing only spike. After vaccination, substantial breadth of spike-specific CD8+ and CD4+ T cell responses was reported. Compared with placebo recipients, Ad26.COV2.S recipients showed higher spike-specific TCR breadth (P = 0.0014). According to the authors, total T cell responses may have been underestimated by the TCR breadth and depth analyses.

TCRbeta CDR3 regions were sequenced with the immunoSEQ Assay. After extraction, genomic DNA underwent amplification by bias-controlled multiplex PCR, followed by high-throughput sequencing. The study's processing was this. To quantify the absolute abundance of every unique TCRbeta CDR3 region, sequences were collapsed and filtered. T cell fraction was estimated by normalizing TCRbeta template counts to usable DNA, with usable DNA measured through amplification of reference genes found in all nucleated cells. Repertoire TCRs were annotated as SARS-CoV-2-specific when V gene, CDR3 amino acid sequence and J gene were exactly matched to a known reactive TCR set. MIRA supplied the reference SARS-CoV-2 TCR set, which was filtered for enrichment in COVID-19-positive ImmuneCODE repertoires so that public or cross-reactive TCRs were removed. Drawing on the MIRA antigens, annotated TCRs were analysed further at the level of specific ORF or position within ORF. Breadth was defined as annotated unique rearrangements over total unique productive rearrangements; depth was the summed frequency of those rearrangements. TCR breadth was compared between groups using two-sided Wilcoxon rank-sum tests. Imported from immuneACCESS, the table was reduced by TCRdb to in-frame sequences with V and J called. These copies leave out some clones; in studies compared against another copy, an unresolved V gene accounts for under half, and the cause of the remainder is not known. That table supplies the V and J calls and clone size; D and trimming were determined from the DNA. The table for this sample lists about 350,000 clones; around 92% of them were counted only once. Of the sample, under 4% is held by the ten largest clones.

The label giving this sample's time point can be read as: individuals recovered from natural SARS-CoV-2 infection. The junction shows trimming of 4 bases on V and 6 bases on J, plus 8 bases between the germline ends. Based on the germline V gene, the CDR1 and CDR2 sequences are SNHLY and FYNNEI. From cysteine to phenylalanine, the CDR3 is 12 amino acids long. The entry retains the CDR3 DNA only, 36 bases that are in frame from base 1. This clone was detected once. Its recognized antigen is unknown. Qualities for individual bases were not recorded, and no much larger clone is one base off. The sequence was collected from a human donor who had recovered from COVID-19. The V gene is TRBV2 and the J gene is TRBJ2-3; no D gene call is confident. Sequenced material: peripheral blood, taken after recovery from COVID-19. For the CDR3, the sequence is CASSAPPDTQYF. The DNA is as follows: TGTGCCAGCAGTGCCCCACCGGATACGCAGTATTTT.